Sequencing of this T cell receptor beta chain was carried out in a study of blood T cell repertoires in COVID-19 (dated by TCRdb to between 2020 and 2021). For the wider study: Collaborator samples came from the United States, Italy and Spain and covered acute and convalescent phases of COVID-19. The prospective study material was composed of cDNA or gDNA derived from T cells, B-cell-depleted T cells, or PBMCs. Deeply sampled blood TCRbeta repertoires from subjects exposed to, actively infected with, or recovered from COVID-19 were included in the dataset. The repertoires were released in a freely available public database intended as a resource for research on the immune response to SARS-CoV-2. The samples were drawn from the first 160 participants of the ongoing ImmuneRACE study and from 950 to 1,500 subjects provided by 6 global collaborators. A de-identified subject ID, COVID-19 status, age in years and sex were almost always included in the sample metadata. Where HLA class I and class II types were available, the types were taken from metadata supplied by the sample provider, not from assay-based typing. The study at large found these results: How much clinical and demographic metadata was included differed by source and by participant, and the metadata was provided uncurated.

Comments on this clone: The antigen it recognizes is unknown. It has no much larger one-base neighbor in the sample; base qualities were not kept.

Samples from volunteer blood donors who had recovered from COVID-19 were contributed by a second Seattle source. Whole blood was collected in K2EDTA tubes by collaborating institutions according to the institutions' own protocols. For TCRbeta analysis, collaborators shipped samples as frozen whole blood, isolated PBMCs, or DNA extracted from either of those sample types. TCRbeta CDR3 regions were amplified from genomic DNA by means of the immunoSEQ Assay, a bias-controlled multiplex PCR. In the original analysis: The number of nucleated cells in each sample was estimated by amplification of reference gene primers within the assay. To quantify the absolute abundance of each unique TCRbeta CDR3 rearrangement, sequence reads were collapsed and filtered. Productive Simpson clonality was computed per sample as the square root of Simpson's diversity index over productive rearrangements. Held by TCRdb, this immuneACCESS table contains in-frame sequences only and omits some clones. Under half of the omission traces to an unresolved V gene where checked; the cause of the rest is unknown. The DNA gave D and trimming, while V, J and clone size come from that table. This sample has around 300,000 clones in its table, and approximately 91% of those were observed once. The ten largest clones capture 0.94% of the sample.

Specimen: peripheral blood. The TCR was taken from a woman in her forties who had recovered from COVID-19.

The nucleotides read TGTGCCAGCAGAGTTGCCGGGACAGGAGGGTACGAGCAGTACTTC. It codes for CASRVAGTGGYEQYF. In this chain, TRBV27 is recombined with TRBJ2-7; the central 8 bases match TRBD1. The CDR1 and CDR2 encoded by the germline V gene (reference sequence) are MNHEY and SMNVEV. From V the trimming removes 6 bases and from J it removes 4 bases, while the gene matches leave 11 bases of the junction unaccounted for. Counted from cysteine to phenylalanine, this CDR3 has 15 amino acids. Here the CDR3 DNA is all that survives: 45 bases in frame from base 1.